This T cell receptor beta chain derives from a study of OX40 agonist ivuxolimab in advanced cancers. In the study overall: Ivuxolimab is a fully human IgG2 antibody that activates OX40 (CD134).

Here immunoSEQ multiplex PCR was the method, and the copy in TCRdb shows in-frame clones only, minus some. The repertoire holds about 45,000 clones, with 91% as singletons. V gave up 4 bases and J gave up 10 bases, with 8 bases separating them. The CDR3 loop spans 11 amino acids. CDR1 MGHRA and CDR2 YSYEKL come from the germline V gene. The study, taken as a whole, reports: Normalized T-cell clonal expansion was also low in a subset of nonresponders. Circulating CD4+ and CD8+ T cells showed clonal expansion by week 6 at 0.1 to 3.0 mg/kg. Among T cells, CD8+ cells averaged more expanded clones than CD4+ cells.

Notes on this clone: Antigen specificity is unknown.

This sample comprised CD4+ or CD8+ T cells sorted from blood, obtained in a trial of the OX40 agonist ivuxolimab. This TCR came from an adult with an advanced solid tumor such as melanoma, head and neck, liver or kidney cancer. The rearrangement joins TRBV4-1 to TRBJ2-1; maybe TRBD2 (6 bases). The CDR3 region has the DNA TGCGCCAGCAGCCCCGGACTAGAGCAGTTCTTC. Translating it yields CASSPGLEQFF.